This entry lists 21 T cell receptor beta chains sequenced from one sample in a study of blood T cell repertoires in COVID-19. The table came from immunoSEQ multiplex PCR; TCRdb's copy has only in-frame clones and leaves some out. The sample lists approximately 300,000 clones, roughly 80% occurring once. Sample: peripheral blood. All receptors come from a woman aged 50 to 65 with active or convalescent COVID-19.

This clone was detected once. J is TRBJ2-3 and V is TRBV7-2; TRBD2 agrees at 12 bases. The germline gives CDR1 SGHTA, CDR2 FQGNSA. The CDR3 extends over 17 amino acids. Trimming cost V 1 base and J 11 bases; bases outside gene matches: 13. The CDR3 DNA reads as TGTGCCAGCAGCTTAGGAGTCTTGACTAGCGGGAGCGGGAAGCAGTATTTT. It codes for CASSLGVLTSGSGKQYF.

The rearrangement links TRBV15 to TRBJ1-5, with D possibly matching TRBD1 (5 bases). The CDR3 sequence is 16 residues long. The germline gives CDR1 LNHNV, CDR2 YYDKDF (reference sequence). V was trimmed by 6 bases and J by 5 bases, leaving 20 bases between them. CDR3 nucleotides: TGTGCCACCAGTCCCCCCCCGCACAGGAGCGATCAGCCCCAGCATTTT. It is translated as CATSPPPHRSDQPQHF.

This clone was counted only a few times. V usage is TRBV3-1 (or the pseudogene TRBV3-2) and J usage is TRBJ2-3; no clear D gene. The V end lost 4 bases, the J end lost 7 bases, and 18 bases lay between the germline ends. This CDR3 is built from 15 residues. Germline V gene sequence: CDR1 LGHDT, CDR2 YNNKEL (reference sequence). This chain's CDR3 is CASSRGVNGANTQYF. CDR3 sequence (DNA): TGTGCCAGCAGCCGAGGCGTGAACGGCGCAAATACGCAGTATTTT.

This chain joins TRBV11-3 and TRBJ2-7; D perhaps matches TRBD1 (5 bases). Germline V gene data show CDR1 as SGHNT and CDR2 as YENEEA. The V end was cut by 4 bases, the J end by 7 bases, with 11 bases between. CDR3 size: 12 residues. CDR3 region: CASSSQGREQYF. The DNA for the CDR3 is TGTGCCAGCAGCTCCCAGGGTCGGGAGCAGTACTTC.

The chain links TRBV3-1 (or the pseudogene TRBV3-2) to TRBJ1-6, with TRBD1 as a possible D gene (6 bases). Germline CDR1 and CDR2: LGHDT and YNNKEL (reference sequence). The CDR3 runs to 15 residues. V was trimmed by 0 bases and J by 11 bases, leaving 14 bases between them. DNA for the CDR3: TGTGCCAGCAGCCAAGACGACAGGCCCGCCGCACCCCTCCACTTT. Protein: CASSQDDRPAAPLHF.

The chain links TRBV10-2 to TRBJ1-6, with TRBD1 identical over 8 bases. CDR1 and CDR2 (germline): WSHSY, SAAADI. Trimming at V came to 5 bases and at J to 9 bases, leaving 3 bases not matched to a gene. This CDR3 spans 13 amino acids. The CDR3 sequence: CASSQGASSPLHF. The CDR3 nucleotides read TGCGCCAGCAGTCAGGGGGCGAGTTCACCCCTCCACTTT.

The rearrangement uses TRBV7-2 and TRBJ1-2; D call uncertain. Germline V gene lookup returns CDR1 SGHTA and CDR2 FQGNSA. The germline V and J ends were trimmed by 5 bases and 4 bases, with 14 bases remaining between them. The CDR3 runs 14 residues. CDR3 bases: TGTGCCAGCAGCCCCGGACTTAAACCCTATGGCTACACCTTC. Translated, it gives CASSPGLKPYGYTF.

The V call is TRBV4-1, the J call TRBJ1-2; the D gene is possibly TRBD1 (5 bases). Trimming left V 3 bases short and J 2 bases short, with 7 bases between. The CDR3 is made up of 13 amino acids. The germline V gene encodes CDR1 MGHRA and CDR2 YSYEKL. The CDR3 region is CASSHGGNYGYTF. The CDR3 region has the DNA TGCGCCAGCAGCCATGGGGGGAACTATGGCTACACCTTC.

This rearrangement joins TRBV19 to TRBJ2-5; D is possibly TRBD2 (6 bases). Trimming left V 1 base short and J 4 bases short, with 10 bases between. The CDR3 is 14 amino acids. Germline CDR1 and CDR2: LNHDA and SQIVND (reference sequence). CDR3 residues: CASSIAGDAETQYF. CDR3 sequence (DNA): TGTGCCAGTAGTATAGCGGGAGATGCAGAGACCCAGTACTTC.

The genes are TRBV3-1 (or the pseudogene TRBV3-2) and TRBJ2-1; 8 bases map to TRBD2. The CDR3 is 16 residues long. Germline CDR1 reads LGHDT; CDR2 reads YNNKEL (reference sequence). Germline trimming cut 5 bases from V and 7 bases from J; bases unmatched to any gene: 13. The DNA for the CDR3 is TGTGCCAGCAGCGCCTCTCTTGCGGGAGGTGGGAATGAGCAGTTCTTC. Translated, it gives CASSASLAGGGNEQFF.

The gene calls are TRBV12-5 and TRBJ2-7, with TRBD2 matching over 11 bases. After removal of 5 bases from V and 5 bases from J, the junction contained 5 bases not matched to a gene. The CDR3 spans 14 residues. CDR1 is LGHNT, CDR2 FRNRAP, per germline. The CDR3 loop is CASGPLAGVHEQYF. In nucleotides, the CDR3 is TGTGCTAGTGGTCCACTAGCGGGAGTCCACGAGCAGTACTTC.

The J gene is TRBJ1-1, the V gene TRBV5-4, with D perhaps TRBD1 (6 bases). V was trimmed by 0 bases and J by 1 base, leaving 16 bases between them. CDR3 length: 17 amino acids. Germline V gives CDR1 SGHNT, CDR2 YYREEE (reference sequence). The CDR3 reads CASSLGQGSGANTEAFF. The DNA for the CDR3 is TGTGCCAGCAGCTTGGGGCAGGGGAGCGGCGCGAACACTGAAGCTTTCTTT.

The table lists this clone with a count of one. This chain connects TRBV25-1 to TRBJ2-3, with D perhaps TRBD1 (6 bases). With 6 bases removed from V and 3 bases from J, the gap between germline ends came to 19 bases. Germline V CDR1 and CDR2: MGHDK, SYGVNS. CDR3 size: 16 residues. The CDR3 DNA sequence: TGTGCCAGCAGCCACAGGACGTGGGGGCAGACAGATACGCAGTATTTT. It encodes CASSHRTWGQTDTQYF.

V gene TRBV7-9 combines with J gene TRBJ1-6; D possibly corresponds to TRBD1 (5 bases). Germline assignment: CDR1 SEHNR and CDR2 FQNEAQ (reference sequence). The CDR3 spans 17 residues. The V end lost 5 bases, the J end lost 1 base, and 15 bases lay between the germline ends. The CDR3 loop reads CASSPTAGRSYNSPLHF. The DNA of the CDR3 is TGTGCCAGCAGCCCTACGGCAGGGCGATCCTATAATTCACCCCTCCACTTT.

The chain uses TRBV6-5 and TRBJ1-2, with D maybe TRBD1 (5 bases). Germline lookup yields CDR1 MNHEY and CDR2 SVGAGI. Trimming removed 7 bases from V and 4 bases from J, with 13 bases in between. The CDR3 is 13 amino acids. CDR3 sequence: CASTTGRAYGYTF. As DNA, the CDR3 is TGTGCCAGCACCACAGGACGGGCCTATGGCTACACCTTC.

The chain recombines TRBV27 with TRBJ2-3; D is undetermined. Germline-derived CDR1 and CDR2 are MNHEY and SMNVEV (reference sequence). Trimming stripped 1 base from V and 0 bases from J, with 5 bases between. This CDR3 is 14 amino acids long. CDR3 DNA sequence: TGTGCCAGCAGTTTATGGCCTAGCACAGATACGCAGTATTTT. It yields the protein CASSLWPSTDTQYF.

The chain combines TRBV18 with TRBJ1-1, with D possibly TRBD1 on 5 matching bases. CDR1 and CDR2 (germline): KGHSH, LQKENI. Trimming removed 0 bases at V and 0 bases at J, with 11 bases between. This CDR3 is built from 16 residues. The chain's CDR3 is CASSPPVEGMNTEAFF. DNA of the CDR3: TGTGCCAGCTCACCACCGGTGGAGGGGATGAACACTGAAGCTTTCTTT.

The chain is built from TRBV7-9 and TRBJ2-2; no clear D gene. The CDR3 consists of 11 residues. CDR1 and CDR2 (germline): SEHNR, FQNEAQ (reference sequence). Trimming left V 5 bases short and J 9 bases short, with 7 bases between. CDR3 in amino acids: CASSAARELFF. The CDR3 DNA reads TGTGCCAGCAGCGCAGCGAGGGAGCTGTTTTTT. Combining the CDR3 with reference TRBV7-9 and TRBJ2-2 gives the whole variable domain DTGVSQNPRHKITKRGQNVTFRCDPISEHNRLYWYRQTLGQGPEFLTYFQNEAQLEKSRLLSDRFSAERPKGSFSTLEIQRTEQGDSAMYLCASSAARELFFGEGSRLTVL.

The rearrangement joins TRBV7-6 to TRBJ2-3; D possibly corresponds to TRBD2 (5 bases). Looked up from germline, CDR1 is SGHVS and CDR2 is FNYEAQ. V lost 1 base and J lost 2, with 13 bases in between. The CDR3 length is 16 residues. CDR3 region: CASSLVSGGFTDTQYF. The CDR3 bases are TGTGCCAGCAGCTTAGTGTCAGGCGGGTTCACAGATACGCAGTATTTT.

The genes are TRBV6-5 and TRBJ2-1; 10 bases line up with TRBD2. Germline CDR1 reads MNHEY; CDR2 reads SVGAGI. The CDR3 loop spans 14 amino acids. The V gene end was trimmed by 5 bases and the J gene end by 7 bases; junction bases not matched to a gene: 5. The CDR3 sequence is CASSLAGARNEQFF. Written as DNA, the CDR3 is TGTGCCAGCAGTCTAGCGGGAGCACGTAATGAGCAGTTCTTC.

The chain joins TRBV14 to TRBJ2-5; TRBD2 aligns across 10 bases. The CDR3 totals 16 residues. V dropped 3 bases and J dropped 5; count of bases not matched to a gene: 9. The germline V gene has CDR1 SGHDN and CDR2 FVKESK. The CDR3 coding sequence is TGTGCCAGCAGCCAGGAAGTTAGCGGGAGGTGGGAGACCCAGTACTTC. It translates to CASSQEVSGRWETQYF.